Reported below is one T cell receptor beta chain. Vbeta (60) and Jbeta (13) primers were used in the PCR. Some clones are missing from TCRdb's copy, which holds only in-frame ones; the method was immunoSEQ multiplex PCR. This sample has some 120,000 clones, with 75% to 85% found just once. The data were taken from a study of cytomegalovirus exposure and HLA in healthy donors. Trimming cost V 1 base and J 3 bases; bases outside gene matches: 4. The CDR3 length is 15 residues. The germline CDR1 and CDR2 sequences are SGHRS and YFSETQ. Sequenced material: PBMCs. The rearrangement links TRBV5-1 to TRBJ2-1, with 7 bases that match TRBD2. This receptor was obtained from a man between 18 and 29 years old in good health and CMV-seronegative. CDR3 nucleotide sequence: TGCGCCAGCAGCTTGAGGCTAGCGGACTACAATGAGCAGTTCTTC. Encoded protein: CASSLRLADYNEQFF.